This entry lists 12 T cell receptor beta chains sequenced from one sample in a study of human T cells and chemical hapten exposure. As for time point: patch test 1, 2 weeks after DPC sensitization. Specified treatment: therapeutic diphenylcyclopropenone sensitization with weekly scalp DPC. One entry per CDR3 protein, called by TCRdb with MiXCR from the RACE reads. The table lists 65,000 to 95,000 distinct CDR3 sequences, about 11% of them singletons. Here the sequenced sample was whole blood, taken in connection with sensitization to the hapten diphenylcyclopropenone (DPC). The receptors come from a woman aged 55 to 70 with alopecia areata. Some clones in this sample may be carry-over from other donors' samples.

This clonotype was seen at least ten times. The chain employs TRBV6-6 and TRBJ1-4; TRBD1 matches at 8 bases. V trimming: 2 bases; J trimming: 3 bases; junction bases outside the gene matches: 2. In germline, CDR1 is MNHNY, CDR2 SVGAGI (reference sequence). The CDR3 spans 15 residues. CDR3 amino acids: CASSYDRGANEKLFF. The CDR3 nucleotides are TGTGCCAGCAGTTACGACAGGGGAGCTAATGAAAAACTGTTTTTT.

The gene calls are TRBV19 and TRBJ2-2; no clear D gene. The CDR3 is made up of 15 amino acids. V dropped 3 bases and J dropped 4 bases, with 12 bases sitting between them. The germline gives CDR1 LNHDA, CDR2 SQIVND (reference sequence). The CDR3 DNA follows: TGTGCCAGTAGTATTGGAGTAGCAACCACCGGGGAGCTGTTTTTT. This encodes CASSIGVATTGELFF.

The gene calls are TRBV4-3 and TRBJ2-7, with D perhaps TRBD2 (5 bases). The length of the CDR3 is 13 residues. Germline lookup yields CDR1 LGHNA and CDR2 YSLEER. Trimming removed 1 base at V and 6 bases at J, with 10 bases between. The CDR3 sequence: CASSQAWRAEQYF. DNA of the CDR3: TGCGCCAGCAGCCAAGCCTGGCGGGCCGAGCAGTACTTC.

This clonotype was picked up many times. The gene calls are TRBV18 and TRBJ2-7; D is possibly TRBD1 (6 bases). CDR3 length: 17 amino acids. Per the germline V gene, CDR1 is KGHSH and CDR2 is LQKENI. V was shortened by 1 base and J by 1 base, with 17 bases between the two germline ends. In DNA form, the CDR3 reads TGTGCCAGCTCACCACAGCCACAGGGAGTACTTTCCTACGAGCAGTACTTC. Translated, it gives CASSPQPQGVLSYEQYF.

This chain links TRBV29-1 with TRBJ2-3; 11 nucleotides match TRBD2. This CDR3 spans 15 amino acids. Trimming cost V 7 bases and J 4 bases; bases outside gene matches: 10. From germline, CDR1 is SQVTM and CDR2 ANQGSEA. The CDR3 DNA sequence: TGCAGCGCCCAAATACTAGCGGGGGTCGCAGATACGCAGTATTTT. Protein sequence: CSAQILAGVADTQYF.

This clonotype has a count of ten or more. This chain joins TRBV2 and TRBJ2-1; D gene unclear. Looked up from germline, CDR1 is SNHLY and CDR2 is FYNNEI. The V end lost 3 bases, the J end lost 3 bases, and 9 bases lay between the germline ends. The CDR3 sequence is 14 residues long. The CDR3, as DNA: TGTGCCAGCAGTGAGAGGACGGGCTACAATGAGCAGTTCTTC. As protein: CASSERTGYNEQFF.

The chain carries TRBV5-6 and TRBJ1-5; 10 bases match TRBD1. The CDR3 spans 15 residues. Germline lookup yields CDR1 SGHDT and CDR2 YYEEEE. Trimming removed 0 bases from V and 5 bases from J; junction bases left unmatched: 2. As DNA, the CDR3 is TGTGCCAGCAGCTTGGGAGGGACAGGGGATCAGCCCCAGCATTTT. Translation gives CASSLGGTGDQPQHF.

Only a few counts were recorded for this clonotype. This chain connects TRBV27 to TRBJ1-2; the D is unclear. Germline V gene lookup returns CDR1 MNHEY and CDR2 SMNVEV (reference sequence). The CDR3 is 14 residues long. Trimming cost V 3 bases and J 8 bases, with 16 bases left between them. CDR3 in amino acids: CASSFSGVGGGYTF. CDR3 nucleotides: TGTGCCAGCAGTTTTTCTGGGGTCGGCGGAGGCTACACCTTC.

This chain uses TRBV29-1 with TRBJ1-5, with 12 bases aligning to TRBD1. With V trimmed by 6 bases and J by 7 bases, 7 bases remained unmatched. CDR3 size: 14 residues. CDR1 and CDR2 from the germline V gene are SQVTM and ANQGSEA. CDR3 in amino acids: CSVAGTGGRQPQHF. The CDR3 DNA sequence: TGCAGCGTCGCCGGGACAGGGGGCCGGCAGCCCCAGCATTTT.

In its sample, this clonotype was seen a few times. The chain links TRBV5-1 to TRBJ2-5; 12 nucleotides line up with TRBD1. CDR3 size: 16 residues. Losses at the gene ends were 0 bases for V and 4 bases for J; bases not matched to a gene: 4. Germline V gene lookup returns CDR1 SGHRS and CDR2 YFSETQ. Written as DNA, the CDR3 is TGCGCCAGCAGCTTGGTCGGGACAGGGGGCGTAGAGACCCAGTACTTC. It specifies CASSLVGTGGVETQYF.

The V call is TRBV7-9, the J call TRBJ1-6; tentatively, D is TRBD1 (6 bases). This CDR3 contains 16 residues. V was clipped by 5 bases and J by 6 bases, with 17 bases between them. CDR1 and CDR2 (germline): SEHNR, FQNEAQ (reference sequence). The CDR3 here is CASSLNGGLRNSPLHF. The CDR3 region has the DNA TGTGCCAGCAGCCTGAATGGGGGGCTGCGTAATTCACCCCTCCACTTT.

This clonotype was seen more than once but under ten times. The V and J genes are TRBV10-3 and TRBJ2-3, with 8 bases lining up with TRBD2. CDR1 is ENHRY and CDR2 is SYGVKD in the germline V gene. The CDR3 extends over 14 amino acids. Unmatched junction bases numbered 3, after V lost 7 bases and J lost 0 bases. This chain's CDR3 is CAITSGYSTDTQYF. CDR3 DNA: TGTGCCATCACTAGCGGGTACAGCACAGATACGCAGTATTTT.